The next 32 T cell receptor beta chains were all read from a single sample in a study of blood T cell repertoires in COVID-19. Only in-frame clones appear in the TCRdb table, and some are missing; sequencing was by immunoSEQ multiplex PCR. The table includes roughly 500,000 clones, around 85% detected once. The sequenced sample was peripheral blood. The receptors come from a human donor in a cohort sampled during active COVID-19.

The chain uses TRBV15 and TRBJ1-4, with 11 bases fitting TRBD1. The CDR3 has 18 residues. The ends lost 3 bases at V and 0 bases at J; junction bases unmatched: 6. Germline-derived CDR1 and CDR2 are LNHNV and YYDKDF (reference sequence). CDR3 in amino acids: CATSRGPGQGATNEKLFF. The CDR3 DNA follows: TGTGCCACCAGCAGGGGACCGGGACAGGGGGCAACTAATGAAAAACTGTTTTTT.

This rearrangement joins TRBV7-3 to TRBJ2-1; possibly TRBD2 for D (6 bases). The length of the CDR3 is 14 residues. Germline CDR1 is SGHTA and CDR2 is FQGTGA. V lost 2 bases, J lost 6 bases, and 11 bases lay in between. CDR3 DNA sequence: TGTGCCAGCAGCTTAGCGGGGCGCCTCAATGAGCAGTTCTTC. As protein: CASSLAGRLNEQFF.

This chain joins TRBV3-1 (or the pseudogene TRBV3-2) and TRBJ2-1; 9 nucleotides match TRBD2. CDR1 is LGHDT, CDR2 YNNKEL, per germline (reference sequence). V lost 0 bases and J lost 10; bases outside the gene matches: 7. CDR3 length: 15 amino acids. The CDR3 nucleotides are TGTGCCAGCAGCCAAGATGCGCTAGCGGGGCGAGAGCAGTTCTTC. It encodes CASSQDALAGREQFF.

The chain employs TRBV5-8 and TRBJ1-2, with D hard to call. V was cut by 5 bases and J by 4 bases, with 6 bases left in between. Germline values: CDR1 SGHTS, CDR2 YDEGEE. The CDR3 covers 11 residues. CDR3 amino acids: CASRRVYGYTF. CDR3 sequence (DNA): TGTGCCAGCAGGCGCGTCTATGGCTACACCTTC.

Of note for this clone: Other DNA sequences of this sample code for an identical CDR3. This chain joins TRBV11-2 and TRBJ2-7; D is undetermined. The germline CDR1 and CDR2 sequences are SGHAT and FQNNGV. V shed 1 base and J shed 5 bases, with 6 bases lying between them. There are 12 residues in the CDR3. The CDR3 loop reads CASSLGAHEQYF. The CDR3 bases are TGTGCCAGCAGCTTAGGAGCCCACGAGCAGTACTTC.

V usage is TRBV6-5 and J usage is TRBJ1-2; a possible D gene is TRBD1 (5 bases). The V gene lost 2 bases and the J gene lost 8 bases, with 21 bases spanning the gap. Germline V gene data show CDR1 as MNHEY and CDR2 as SVGAGI. The CDR3 runs 16 residues. CDR3 protein: CASSYGPPGLPLGYTF. CDR3 in DNA: TGTGCCAGCAGTTACGGGCCCCCAGGGCTCCCATTAGGCTACACCTTC.

The chain employs TRBV30 and TRBJ1-4, with 10 bases that match TRBD1. The CDR3 totals 14 residues. Germline CDR1 and CDR2: GTSNPN and SVGIG (reference sequence). The V gene end was trimmed by 8 bases and the J gene end by 7 bases; junction bases not matched to a gene: 10. This CDR3 is CAHKRGTGVEKLFF. The CDR3 nucleotides read TGTGCCCACAAAAGGGGGACAGGGGTTGAAAAACTGTTTTTT.

The CDR3 loop is CASSGGQGHEKLFF. CDR3 nucleotides: TGCGCCAGCAGCGGGGGACAGGGACACGAAAAACTGTTTTTT. The chain combines TRBV5-1 with TRBJ1-4, with 9 positions matching TRBD1. This CDR3 contains 14 residues. In germline, CDR1 is SGHRS, CDR2 YFSETQ. The V segment lost 4 bases and the J segment 8 bases; nucleotides outside the gene matches: 6.

This clone occurred many times. The chain couples TRBV4-2 to TRBJ2-2; TRBD2 is a possible D gene (5 bases). V was clipped by 4 bases and J by 0 bases, with 9 bases between them. Germline V gene lookup returns CDR1 LGHNA and CDR2 YNFKEQ. CDR3 size: 15 residues. The CDR3 region is CASSLEAANTGELFF. CDR3 nucleotides: TGTGCCAGCAGCCTCGAAGCGGCGAACACCGGGGAGCTGTTTTTT.

This chain uses TRBV24-1 with TRBJ1-5; tentatively, D is TRBD1 (6 bases). V gave up 10 bases and J gave up 6 bases, with 9 bases separating them. Per germline, CDR1 KGHDR and CDR2 SFDVKD. The CDR3 has 11 amino acids. The CDR3 sequence is CATQGIQPQHF. CDR3 bases: TGTGCCACACAGGGAATTCAGCCCCAGCATTTT.

The chain has TRBV19 and TRBJ1-5; tentatively, D is TRBD1 (5 bases). This CDR3 is 14 amino acids long. V was pared by 4 bases and J by 7 bases, with 14 bases between. Germline V gene sequence: CDR1 LNHDA, CDR2 SQIVND (reference sequence). The CDR3 is CASSTGPEEQPQHF. The CDR3 nucleotides are TGTGCCAGTAGTACAGGGCCCGAGGAACAGCCCCAGCATTTT.

This clone turned up a few times. J is TRBJ1-2 and V is TRBV28; TRBD1 aligns across 11 bases. This CDR3 contains 15 residues. V shed 2 bases and J 7 bases; nucleotides not matched to a gene: 6. CDR1 and CDR2 (germline): MDHEN, SYDVKM. The CDR3 reads CASSLGDRGWGGYTF. CDR3 DNA: TGTGCCAGCAGTTTAGGGGACAGGGGGTGGGGTGGCTACACCTTC.

V usage is TRBV5-1 and J usage is TRBJ2-3; a weak D match, TRBD1 (6 bases). Germline V gene sequence: CDR1 SGHRS, CDR2 YFSETQ. The CDR3 consists of 15 residues. V was shortened by 5 bases and J by 0 bases, with 13 bases between the two germline ends. The CDR3: CASSSDRASTDTQYF. CDR3 in DNA: TGCGCCAGCAGTTCGGACAGAGCTAGCACAGATACGCAGTATTTT. Full variable domain (outside the CDR3, taken from reference TRBV5-1 and TRBJ2-3): KAGVTQTPRYLIKTRGQQVTLSCSPISGHRSVSWYQQTPGQGLQFLFEYFSETQRNKGNFPGRFSGRQFSNSRSEMNVSTLELGDSALYLCASSSDRASTDTQYFGPGTRLTVL.

The J gene is TRBJ1-2, the V gene TRBV28; 9 bases map to TRBD1. Germline V gene sequence: CDR1 MDHEN, CDR2 SYDVKM. The CDR3 consists of 16 residues. Germline trimming cut 5 bases from V and 4 bases from J; bases unmatched to any gene: 11. The CDR3 DNA is TGTGCCAGCAGTAATTCCGGGACAGGGAATCTCTATGGCTACACCTTC. Its protein product is CASSNSGTGNLYGYTF.

The J gene is TRBJ1-6, the V gene TRBV9, with 7 nucleotides matching TRBD1. V gave up 0 bases and J gave up 1 base; unmatched junction bases: 4. CDR1 and CDR2 from the germline V gene are SGDLS and YYNGEE. CDR3 length: 17 amino acids. CDR3 coding DNA: TGTGCCAGCAGCGTAGAAGGGGGCTGGTCCTATAATTCACCCCTCCACTTT. It codes for CASSVEGGWSYNSPLHF.

This clone has just one count. The chain joins TRBV28 to TRBJ2-1, with TRBD1 matching over 7 bases. The CDR3 sequence is 15 residues long. V was pared by 5 bases and J by 2 bases, with 6 bases of the junction left unmatched. Germline V gene lookup returns CDR1 MDHEN and CDR2 SYDVKM. The CDR3 region has the DNA TGTGCCAGCAGTCCCCCAGGGGGAGCCTACAATGAGCAGTTCTTC. Encoded protein: CASSPPGGAYNEQFF.

The chain joins TRBV18 to TRBJ2-1; D unclear. From germline, CDR1 is KGHSH and CDR2 LQKENI. This CDR3 region has 13 residues. Trimming took off 6 bases at V and 4 bases at J, with 10 bases between the two ends. The CDR3 sequence: CASSADLYNEQFF. The CDR3 coding sequence is TGTGCCAGCTCGGCAGACTTATACAATGAGCAGTTCTTC.

The chain combines TRBV6-5 with TRBJ1-5; D not certain. The CDR3 extends over 14 amino acids. CDR1 and CDR2 from the germline V gene are MNHEY and SVGAGI. V was clipped by 4 bases and J by 0 bases, with 7 bases between them. Here the CDR3 reads CASSLDYSNQPQHF. The CDR3 nucleotides read TGTGCCAGCAGTTTAGATTATAGCAATCAGCCCCAGCATTTT.

The chain carries TRBV7-9 and TRBJ2-1; 14 bases align to TRBD2. Germline-derived CDR1 and CDR2 are SEHNR and FQNEAQ (reference sequence). The CDR3 is made up of 16 amino acids. The junction had 6 bases not matched to a gene; V was cut back by 6 bases and J by 5 bases. CDR3 in amino acids: CASRTSGRESNNEQFF. Here the CDR3 DNA reads TGTGCCAGCAGGACTAGCGGGAGGGAGTCCAACAATGAGCAGTTCTTC.

The chain has TRBV5-4 and TRBJ2-1, with D perhaps matching TRBD2 (6 bases). V lost 0 bases to trimming and J lost 0 bases, with 10 bases between them. Per germline, CDR1 SGHNT and CDR2 YYREEE (reference sequence). This CDR3 is 16 amino acids long. CDR3 DNA: TGTGCCAGCAGCTTGGAGGCGGGAAGCTCCTACAATGAGCAGTTCTTC. The encoded protein is CASSLEAGSSYNEQFF.

The rearrangement uses TRBV2 and TRBJ2-7; TRBD2 matches at 13 bases. The ends lost 6 bases at V and 5 bases at J; junction bases unmatched: 10. Germline V gives CDR1 SNHLY, CDR2 FYNNEI. The CDR3 contains 16 residues. The CDR3, as DNA: TGTGCCAGCAGAACCGGGACTAGCGGGACGCACCACGAGCAGTACTTC. This encodes CASRTGTSGTHHEQYF.

This rearrangement joins TRBV2 to TRBJ1-5, with 8 bases matching TRBD1. The CDR3 totals 13 residues. Per germline, CDR1 SNHLY and CDR2 FYNNEI. V shed 6 bases and J 4 bases; nucleotides not matched to a gene: 2. CDR3 loop: CASRDRVNQPQHF. The CDR3, as DNA: TGTGCCAGCAGGGACAGGGTTAATCAGCCCCAGCATTTT. The variable domain in full, completed from reference TRBV2 and TRBJ1-5, reads EPEVTQTPSHQVTQMGQEVILRCVPISNHLYFYWYRQILGQKVEFLVSFYNNEISEKSEIFDDQFSVERPDGSNFTLKIRSTKLEDSAMYFCASRDRVNQPQHFGDGTRLSIL.

The V gene is TRBV6-4, the J gene TRBJ2-3; 11 positions agree with TRBD2. The CDR3 length is 14 residues. Germline lookup yields CDR1 MRHNA and CDR2 SNTAGT. Trimming cost V 6 bases and J 7 bases; bases outside gene matches: 6. Here the CDR3 reads CASRGTSGSYTQYF. The CDR3 DNA is TGTGCCAGCAGAGGGACTAGCGGTTCTTATACGCAGTATTTT.

V gene TRBV19 combines with J gene TRBJ1-1, with a possible D match to TRBD1 (5 bases). This CDR3 region has 14 residues. Germline lookup yields CDR1 LNHDA and CDR2 SQIVND (reference sequence). V was trimmed by 4 bases and J by 4 bases, leaving 13 bases between them. In DNA, the CDR3 is TGTGCCAGTAGTAGACCAGGGAGGGGCACTGAAGCTTTCTTT. This codes for CASSRPGRGTEAFF.

The chain is built from TRBV6-6 and TRBJ1-5; perhaps TRBD1 as D (5 bases). Trimming took 6 bases from V and 4 from J, leaving 13 bases between them. Germline CDR1 reads MNHNY; CDR2 reads SVGAGI (reference sequence). CDR3 length: 14 residues. For the CDR3, the DNA is TGTGCCAGCAGATCAGAACAGGTGAATCAGCCCCAGCATTTT. It is translated as CASRSEQVNQPQHF.

The chain employs TRBV5-4 and TRBJ2-3; tentative D call: TRBD2 (6 bases). Trimming left V 0 bases short and J 1 base short, with 9 bases between. Germline assignment: CDR1 SGHNT and CDR2 YYREEE (reference sequence). The CDR3 consists of 15 residues. CDR3 nucleotides: TGTGCCAGCAGCTTGGGCGGGAAACGCACAGATACGCAGTATTTT. Its protein is CASSLGGKRTDTQYF. Together with reference TRBV5-4 and TRBJ2-3, the CDR3 gives the full variable domain: ETGVTQSPTHLIKTRGQQVTLRCSSQSGHNTVSWYQQALGQGPQFIFQYYREEENGRGNFPPRFSGLQFPNYSSELNVNALELDDSALYLCASSLGGKRTDTQYFGPGTRLTVL.

The chain joins TRBV27 to TRBJ1-5; the match to TRBD1 covers 7 bases. The germline gives CDR1 MNHEY, CDR2 SMNVEV (reference sequence). The V and J ends lost 4 bases and 3 bases, in that order; junction bases with no gene match: 9. The CDR3 covers 16 residues. The CDR3 sequence: CASSSLDRVSNQPQHF. CDR3 bases: TGTGCCAGCAGTTCGTTAGACAGGGTTTCCAATCAGCCCCAGCATTTT.

This clone has a single count. The chain carries TRBV19 and TRBJ2-4; D gene unclear. Looked up from germline, CDR1 is LNHDA and CDR2 is SQIVND (reference sequence). CDR3 length equals 13 residues. Between the trimmed V and J ends, which lost 5 bases and 1 base, there was a span of 6 bases. The CDR3: CASSVQAKNIQYF. The CDR3 region has the DNA TGTGCCAGTAGTGTCCAGGCCAAAAACATTCAGTACTTC.

The chain carries TRBV30 and TRBJ2-4; TRBD2 matches at 9 bases. The CDR3 runs to 13 residues. CDR1 is GTSNPN and CDR2 is SVGIG in the germline V gene (reference sequence). With V trimmed by 0 bases and J by 8 bases, 2 bases remained unmatched. CDR3 sequence (DNA): TGTGCCTGGAGTGTAGCGGGAGGATACATTCAGTACTTC. Its translation is CAWSVAGGYIQYF.

The V and J genes are TRBV4-1 and TRBJ1-1, with D perhaps TRBD1 (6 bases). The germline CDR1 and CDR2 sequences are MGHRA and YSYEKL. The V and J ends lost 0 bases and 8 bases respectively, with 16 bases between them. The CDR3 extends over 15 amino acids. The CDR3 DNA sequence: TGCGCCAGCAGCCAAGATCGACAGGCTACCGGAGAAGCTTTCTTT. Its protein product is CASSQDRQATGEAFF.

The gene calls are TRBV7-3 and TRBJ1-6; weak D call: TRBD1 (6 bases). The V end lost 5 bases, the J end lost 3 bases, and 11 bases lay between the germline ends. This CDR3 has 15 residues. Germline V CDR1 and CDR2: SGHTA, FQGTGA. This CDR3 reads CASSPTGDYNSPLHF. Written as DNA, the CDR3 is TGTGCCAGCAGCCCGACAGGAGACTATAATTCACCCCTCCACTTT.

The chain is built from TRBV7-2 and TRBJ2-3, with TRBD2 matching over 7 bases. V was clipped by 1 base and J by 3 bases; unmatched bases: 7. Germline V CDR1 and CDR2: SGHTA, FQGNSA. The CDR3 totals 16 residues. CDR3 region: CASSLVGGSRTDTQYF. CDR3 DNA: TGTGCCAGCAGCTTAGTTGGCGGGAGCCGGACAGATACGCAGTATTTT.